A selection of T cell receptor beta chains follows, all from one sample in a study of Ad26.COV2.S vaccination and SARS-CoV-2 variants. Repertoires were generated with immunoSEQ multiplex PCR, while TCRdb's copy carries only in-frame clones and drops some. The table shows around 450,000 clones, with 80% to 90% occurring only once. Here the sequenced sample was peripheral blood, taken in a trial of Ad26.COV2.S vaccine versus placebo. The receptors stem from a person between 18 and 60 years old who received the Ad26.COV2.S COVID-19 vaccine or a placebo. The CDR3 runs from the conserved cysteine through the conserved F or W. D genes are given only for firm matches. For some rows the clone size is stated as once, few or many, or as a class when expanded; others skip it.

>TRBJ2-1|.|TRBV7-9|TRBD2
TGTGCCAGCAGTATCGCGGGACTAGCGGGAGGCAATGAGCAGTTCTTC
CASSIAGLAGGNEQFF
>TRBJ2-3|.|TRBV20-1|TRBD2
TGCAGTGCTAGTAGCGGGGGCACAGATACGCAGTATTTT
CSASSGGTDTQYF
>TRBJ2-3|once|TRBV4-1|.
TGCGCCAGCAGCCAAGATCTAGTACCCCCCTTCACAGATACGCAGTATTTT
CASSQDLVPPFTDTQYF
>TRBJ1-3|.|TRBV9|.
TGTGCCAGCACCCGAACAGGGATTGGAAACACCATATATTTT
CASTRTGIGNTIYF
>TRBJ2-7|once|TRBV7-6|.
TGTGCCAGCAGCTTAGCGTTGGGCGGGGGCCCCTACGAGCAGTACTTC
CASSLALGGGPYEQYF
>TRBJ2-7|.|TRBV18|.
TGTGCCAGCTCACCAGTTGAAGGGTACGAGCAGTACTTC
CASSPVEGYEQYF
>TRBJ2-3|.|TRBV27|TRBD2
TGTGCCAGCAGTTTAAGGCTAGCGGGGGGGCTGACTACGCAGTATTTT
CASSLRLAGGLTTQYF
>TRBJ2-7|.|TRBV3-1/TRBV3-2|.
TGTGCCAGCAGCCAAGAGATGGACACGAGCGGCGAGCAGTACTTC
CASSQEMDTSGEQYF
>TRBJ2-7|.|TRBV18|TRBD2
TGTGCCAGCTCACCTGGGACTAGCGGGGCCTACGAGCAGTACTTC
CASSPGTSGAYEQYF
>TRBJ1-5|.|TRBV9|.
TGTGCCAGCAGCGTAGGGGGACACAGCAATCAGCCCCAGCATTTT
CASSVGGHSNQPQHF
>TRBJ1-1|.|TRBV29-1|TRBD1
TGCAGCTTTCGACAGGGTGACACTGAAGCTTTCTTT
CSFRQGDTEAFF
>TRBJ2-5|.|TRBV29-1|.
TGCAGCGTTGTGGAGGATATTCAAGAGACCCAGTACTTC
CSVVEDIQETQYF
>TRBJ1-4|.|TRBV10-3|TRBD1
TGTGCCATCAGTGAGTACGCAGGGGGAACTAATGAAAAACTGTTTTTT
CAISEYAGGTNEKLFF
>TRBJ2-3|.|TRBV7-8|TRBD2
TGTGCCAGCAGCCGAGGACTAGCGGGCCACACAGATACGCAGTATTTT
CASSRGLAGHTDTQYF
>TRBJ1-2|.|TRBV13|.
TGTGCCAGCAGCTCGACCCAGGGAATAGATGGCTACACCTTC
CASSSTQGIDGYTF
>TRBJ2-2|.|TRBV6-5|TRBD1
TGTGCCAGCAGTTACCGACAGGGGGCCGCCGGGGAGCTGTTTTTT
CASSYRQGAAGELFF
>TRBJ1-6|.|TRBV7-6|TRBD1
TGTGCCAGCAGCTTAGGGGGATCCCGGGACAGGGGGAATTCACCCCTCCACTTT
CASSLGGSRDRGNSPLHF
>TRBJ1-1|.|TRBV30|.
TGTGCCTGGAGTGGCGCGCCGGGGGGCACTGAAGCTTTCTTT
CAWSGAPGGTEAFF
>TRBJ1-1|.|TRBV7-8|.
TGTGCCAGCACCAGCTTGGGGGTCACTGAAGCTTTCTTT
CASTSLGVTEAFF
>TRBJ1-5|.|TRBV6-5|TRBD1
TGTGCCAGCAGCTCCGGGACAGGGGGAGGTCAGCCCCAGCATTTT
CASSSGTGGGQPQHF
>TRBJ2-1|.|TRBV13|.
TGTGCCAGCAGCTTATCGTGGGCCGGCAATGAGCAGTTCTTC
CASSLSWAGNEQFF
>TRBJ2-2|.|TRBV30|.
TGTGCCTGGAGTACAGGGAGATACACCGGGGAGCTGTTTTTT
CAWSTGRYTGELFF
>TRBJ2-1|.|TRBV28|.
TGTGCCAGCAGTCCCCCGGGGGCTGAGCAGTTCTTC
CASSPPGAEQFF
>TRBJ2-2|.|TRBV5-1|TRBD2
TGCGCCAGTTACGAGGGAGGGGTATCCGGGGAGCTGTTTTTT
CASYEGGVSGELFF
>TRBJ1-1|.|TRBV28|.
TGTGCCAGCAGTTTAAAGAACACTGAAGCTTTCTTT
CASSLKNTEAFF